Presented here are 32 T cell receptor beta chains from one specimen sequenced in a study of cytomegalovirus exposure and HLA in healthy donors. Primers: 60 Vbeta forward and 13 Jbeta reverse. Some clones are missing from TCRdb's copy, which holds only in-frame ones; the method was immunoSEQ multiplex PCR. In the table there are 110,000 or so clones, approximately 82% of which are singletons. The specimen sequenced was PBMCs. Receptors originate from a man between 35 and 55 years old in good health and CMV-seropositive.

The genes are TRBV9 and TRBJ2-1; D not certain. Germline CDR1 is SGDLS and CDR2 is YYNGEE. Deletions cut 4 bases from V and 3 bases from J, with 5 bases between. The CDR3 runs 12 residues. CDR3 nucleotide sequence: TGTGCCAGCAGCCCCGGCTACAATGAGCAGTTCTTC. Translated: CASSPGYNEQFF.

This clone turned up a few times. The chain combines TRBV7-3 with TRBJ2-5, with 9 bases fitting TRBD2. Per the germline V gene, CDR1 is SGHTA and CDR2 is FQGTGA. CDR3 size: 15 residues. V shed 2 bases and J 4 bases; nucleotides not matched to a gene: 5. This CDR3 reads CASSLGVAGAETQYF. CDR3 DNA sequence: TGTGCCAGCAGCTTAGGGGTAGCGGGAGCAGAGACCCAGTACTTC.

This clone has just a few counts. CDR3 coding DNA: TGCGCCAGCAGCCACATGGGACTAGCGGGGTCCTACGAGCAGTACTTC. It yields the protein CASSHMGLAGSYEQYF. This rearrangement joins TRBV4-1 to TRBJ2-7; 13 bases line up with TRBD2. CDR3 size: 16 residues. V gave up 3 bases and J gave up 1 base; unmatched junction bases: 3. From germline, CDR1 is MGHRA and CDR2 YSYEKL.

The chain couples TRBV25-1 to TRBJ1-6; 10 nucleotides align to TRBD1. The germline gives CDR1 MGHDK, CDR2 SYGVNS. J gave up 10 bases and V 4 bases, and 10 bases lay outside the gene matches. The CDR3 extends over 16 amino acids. The CDR3 DNA reads TGTGCCAGCAGTGGGGACAGGGGATGGTTGTACTCACCCCTCCACTTT. It is translated as CASSGDRGWLYSPLHF.

The CDR3 protein is CASSVSRDGANTEAFF. In DNA form, the CDR3 reads TGTGCCAGCAGCGTATCAAGGGATGGGGCGAACACTGAAGCTTTCTTT. The chain employs TRBV9 and TRBJ1-1, with D perhaps matching TRBD1 (5 bases). From germline, CDR1 is SGDLS and CDR2 YYNGEE. V was cut by 1 base and J by 1 base, with 14 bases left in between. This CDR3 has 16 amino acids.

The CDR3: CASSQGLARSYEQYF. CDR3 coding DNA: TGCGCCAGCAGCCAAGGCCTAGCGCGTTCCTACGAGCAGTACTTC. The V call is TRBV4-3, the J call TRBJ2-7; D possibly corresponds to TRBD2 (6 bases). The CDR3 length is 15 residues. The V and J ends lost 1 base and 1 base respectively, with 11 bases between them. CDR1 is LGHNA and CDR2 is YSLEER in the germline V gene.

In its sample, this clone was seen a few times. This chain connects TRBV5-1 to TRBJ2-3, with TRBD1 identical over 12 bases. The V gene end was trimmed by 4 bases and the J gene end by 6 bases; junction bases not matched to a gene: 3. Germline V gene data show CDR1 as SGHRS and CDR2 as YFSETQ. This CDR3 has 14 amino acids. DNA of the CDR3: TGCGCCAGCAGCCCGGGACAGGGGGCCGATACGCAGTATTTT. Its protein product is CASSPGQGADTQYF. The complete variable domain, with remaining parts taken from reference TRBV5-1 and TRBJ2-3, reads KAGVTQTPRYLIKTRGQQVTLSCSPISGHRSVSWYQQTPGQGLQFLFEYFSETQRNKGNFPGRFSGRQFSNSRSEMNVSTLELGDSALYLCASSPGQGADTQYFGPGTRLTVL.

The table lists this clone with a few counts. The chain carries TRBV7-9 and TRBJ2-7; 8 positions agree with TRBD1. This CDR3 comprises 14 residues. The germline CDR1 and CDR2 sequences are SEHNR and FQNEAQ (reference sequence). Trimming cost V 5 bases and J 4 bases; bases outside gene matches: 7. This chain's CDR3 is CASSRTGNSYEQYF. CDR3 sequence (DNA): TGTGCCAGCAGCCGGACAGGGAATTCGTACGAGCAGTACTTC.

This clone was counted once. This chain links TRBV11-3 with TRBJ2-2; D may be TRBD1 (5 bases). V lost 4 bases and J 4 bases, leaving 10 bases between the germline ends. The germline CDR1 and CDR2 sequences are SGHNT and YENEEA. The CDR3 is 14 amino acids. The CDR3 nucleotides are TGTGCCAGCAGCTCAGGGATCGTCACCGGGGAGCTGTTTTTT. Protein sequence: CASSSGIVTGELFF.

V is TRBV5-1 and J is TRBJ1-1, with D perhaps matching TRBD1 (6 bases). Germline V gene sequence: CDR1 SGHRS, CDR2 YFSETQ. CDR3 length: 18 amino acids. The V gene lost 4 bases and the J gene lost 4 bases, with 26 bases spanning the gap. As DNA, the CDR3 is TGCGCCAGCAGCCTGGGCCCGTCCCAGGGGCCCTTGGGCACTGAAGCTTTCTTT. Its protein product is CASSLGPSQGPLGTEAFF.

The chain combines TRBV25-1 with TRBJ2-5; no reliable D call. The CDR3 has 15 residues. The germline CDR1 and CDR2 sequences are MGHDK and SYGVNS. V lost 4 bases, J lost 0 bases, and 12 bases lay in between. CDR3 sequence: CASSGSQLYQETQYF. CDR3 sequence (DNA): TGTGCCAGCAGTGGATCACAGCTATACCAAGAGACCCAGTACTTC.

This clone came up once. The chain joins TRBV18 to TRBJ2-5, with 8 bases that match TRBD1. Near its end, the DNA agrees better with TRBJ2-7, so the J call may be wrong. The CDR3 runs to 14 residues. Per germline, CDR1 KGHSH and CDR2 LQKENI. In DNA form, the CDR3 reads TGTGCCAGCTCACTAGGACAGGGCTCCTACGAGCAGTACTTC. Translated, it gives CASSLGQGSYEQYF.

This chain links TRBV7-9 with TRBJ2-7; D ambiguous. The CDR3 is made up of 14 amino acids. Germline loops: CDR1 SEHNR, CDR2 FQNEAQ (reference sequence). With 6 bases removed from V and 2 bases from J, the gap between germline ends came to 14 bases. CDR3 sequence reads: CASSSTANPYEQYF. The CDR3 DNA is TGTGCCAGCAGTTCTACAGCTAACCCCTACGAGCAGTACTTC.

The genes are TRBV6-4 and TRBJ2-7; TRBD2 might be the D (6 bases). Looked up from germline, CDR1 is MRHNA and CDR2 is SNTAGT. Trimming shortened V by 8 bases and J by 2 bases, and 22 bases separated the two germline ends. The CDR3 is 16 amino acids. CDR3 residues: CASPGVGISLPYEQYF. CDR3 nucleotides: TGTGCCAGCCCGGGGGTCGGTATAAGCTTACCCTACGAGCAGTACTTC.

CDR3 amino acids: CASSLQGYTEAFF. The CDR3 DNA sequence: TGTGCCAGCAGCCTACAGGGATACACTGAAGCTTTCTTT. This chain connects TRBV7-8 to TRBJ1-1; D is possibly TRBD1 (6 bases). The CDR3 runs 13 residues. Germline values: CDR1 SGHVS, CDR2 FQNEAQ. Trimming removed 5 bases at V and 3 bases at J, with 10 bases between.

The genes are TRBV7-9 and TRBJ1-5; 11 bases align to TRBD1. The CDR3 is 17 amino acids. Germline CDR1 reads SEHNR; CDR2 reads FQNEAQ (reference sequence). Losses at the gene ends were 0 bases for V and 4 bases for J; bases not matched to a gene: 5. CDR3 nucleotides: TGTGCCAGCAGCTTAGCAGCGGGACAGGGGGGAAATCAGCCCCAGCATTTT. Protein: CASSLAAGQGGNQPQHF. Variable domain in full (rest from reference TRBV7-9 and TRBJ1-5): DTGVSQNPRHKITKRGQNVTFRCDPISEHNRLYWYRQTLGQGPEFLTYFQNEAQLEKSRLLSDRFSAERPKGSFSTLEIQRTEQGDSAMYLCASSLAAGQGGNQPQHFGDGTRLSIL.

This clone was seen a handful of times. The chain recombines TRBV28 with TRBJ2-7; TRBD1 aligns across 8 bases. Trimming cost V 7 bases and J 2 bases; bases outside gene matches: 7. The CDR3 consists of 14 residues. Germline V gene data show CDR1 as MDHEN and CDR2 as SYDVKM. This CDR3 is CASNMGQATYEQYF. The CDR3, as DNA: TGTGCCAGCAATATGGGACAGGCTACCTACGAGCAGTACTTC. The whole variable domain, filled in from reference TRBV28 and TRBJ2-7, reads DVKVTQSSRYLVKRTGEKVFLECVQDMDHENMFWYRQDPGLGLRLIYFSYDVKMKEKGDIPEGYSVSREKKERFSLILESASTNQTSMYLCASNMGQATYEQYFGPGTRLTVT.

The rearrangement joins TRBV7-3 to TRBJ2-1; D is possibly TRBD2 (6 bases). Germline lookup yields CDR1 SGHTA and CDR2 FQGTGA. The CDR3 is 15 residues long. V lost 5 bases to trimming and J lost 4 bases, with 15 bases between them. The CDR3 DNA is TGTGCCAGCAGCCTCTCGGGGGAAATATACAATGAGCAGTTCTTC. It yields the protein CASSLSGEIYNEQFF.

The gene calls are TRBV11-1 and TRBJ2-2, with D uncertain. V lost 1 base, J lost 5 bases, and 11 bases lay in between. The CDR3 consists of 15 residues. CDR1 SGHAT and CDR2 FQDESV come from the germline V gene (reference sequence). The DNA of the CDR3 is TGTGCCAGCAGCTTAGTCGCCAGAGGAACCGGGGAGCTGTTTTTT. Protein product: CASSLVARGTGELFF.

The DNA of the CDR3 is TGTGCCAGCAGCTCAATTACCGGGACAGCCATATCCTACGAGCAGTACTTC. Encoded protein: CASSSITGTAISYEQYF. This chain uses TRBV5-8 with TRBJ2-7, with 7 bases aligning to TRBD1. The germline gives CDR1 SGHTS, CDR2 YDEGEE. Trimming took 3 bases from V and 1 from J; bases not matched to a gene: 13. CDR3 length: 17 residues.

This clone was detected only once. The chain joins TRBV4-3 to TRBJ1-4, with D uncertain. CDR3 length: 17 residues. Deletions cut 0 bases from V and 3 bases from J, with 14 bases between. Germline lookup yields CDR1 LGHNA and CDR2 YSLEER. CDR3 sequence (DNA): TGCGCCAGCAGCCAAGATCGGGAGTTCGGGTCTAATGAAAAACTGTTTTTT. It encodes CASSQDREFGSNEKLFF.

The table lists this clone with a few counts. The chain has TRBV7-9 and TRBJ2-3; D is unclear. Germline CDR1 is SEHNR and CDR2 is FQNEAQ (reference sequence). The CDR3 extends over 15 amino acids. Trimming stripped 5 bases from V and 3 bases from J, with 15 bases between. The CDR3 coding sequence is TGTGCCAGCAGCATCGACAATTTTAAAACAGATACGCAGTATTTT. This codes for CASSIDNFKTDTQYF.

The chain joins TRBV18 to TRBJ2-7; D may be TRBD2 (5 bases). Trimming removed 4 bases from V and 0 bases from J, with 10 bases in between. Germline V gene sequence: CDR1 KGHSH, CDR2 LQKENI. The CDR3 sequence is 14 residues long. CDR3 residues: CASSRGLTSYEQYF. The CDR3 coding sequence is TGTGCCAGCTCACGCGGGCTAACCTCCTACGAGCAGTACTTC.

The chain combines TRBV10-3 with TRBJ2-7; 10 bases line up with TRBD2. The CDR3 runs to 14 residues. CDR1 and CDR2 from the germline V gene are ENHRY and SYGVKD. V gave up 6 bases and J gave up 1 base; unmatched junction bases: 3. CDR3 DNA sequence: TGTGCCATCAGCCCTAGCGGGAGATCCTACGAGCAGTACTTC. It specifies CAISPSGRSYEQYF.

The CDR3 reads CASSGGAGKNTGELFF. CDR3 DNA: TGTGCCAGCAGCGGGGGGGCAGGGAAGAACACCGGGGAGCTGTTTTTT. This chain uses TRBV7-9 with TRBJ2-2; D possibly corresponds to TRBD2 (7 bases). V was cut by 5 bases and J by 1 base, with 14 bases left in between. This CDR3 is built from 16 residues. Germline-derived CDR1 and CDR2 are SEHNR and FQNEAQ (reference sequence).

The chain uses TRBV5-1 and TRBJ2-1; TRBD2 matches 11 bases. The CDR3 consists of 16 residues. The germline V gene encodes CDR1 SGHRS and CDR2 YFSETQ. V was pared by 0 bases and J by 4 bases, with 3 bases of the junction left unmatched. The CDR3, as DNA: TGCGCCAGCAGCTTGGACGGGACTAGCGGATACAATGAGCAGTTCTTC. It encodes CASSLDGTSGYNEQFF.

The rearrangement links TRBV19 to TRBJ2-5; D is uncertain. Per germline, CDR1 LNHDA and CDR2 SQIVND (reference sequence). V gave up 5 bases and J gave up 0 bases, with 7 bases separating them. The CDR3 is 13 residues long. CDR3 sequence reads: CASSSGNQETQYF. CDR3 DNA: TGTGCCAGTAGTTCGGGTAACCAAGAGACCCAGTACTTC.

As regards this clone: The sample contains more than one DNA sequence encoding this CDR3. This rearrangement joins TRBV7-9 to TRBJ2-5; 8 nucleotides line up with TRBD1. The CDR3 runs to 16 residues. Germline V CDR1 and CDR2: SEHNR, FQNEAQ (reference sequence). J was trimmed by 2 bases and V by 5 bases; bases with no gene match: 10. CDR3 sequence (DNA): TGTGCCAGCAGCCTAAATATAAGGACAGGGCAAGAGACCCAGTACTTC. Amino acid sequence: CASSLNIRTGQETQYF.

This chain joins TRBV4-2 and TRBJ2-7; D may be TRBD1 (6 bases). V gave up 1 base and J gave up 6 bases, with 25 bases separating them. This CDR3 comprises 18 residues. Germline lookup yields CDR1 LGHNA and CDR2 YNFKEQ. CDR3: CASSQGRTGSKGNPEQYF. CDR3 coding DNA: TGTGCCAGCAGCCAAGGTCGAACAGGGAGTAAAGGAAACCCCGAGCAGTACTTC.

A remark on this clone: A junction boundary mismatches the germline segment, possibly from a read error. The V and J genes are TRBV4-2 and TRBJ2-6; weak D call: TRBD1 (5 bases). The germline V gene encodes CDR1 LGHNA and CDR2 YNFKEQ. CDR3 length: 17 amino acids. CDR3 DNA: TGTGCCAGCAGCCAAGATCTGCCCATCTCTGGGGCCAACGGCCTGACTTTC. This codes for CASSQDLPISGANGLTF.

The chain couples TRBV19 to TRBJ2-7, with TRBD2 as a possible D gene (5 bases). Trimming took off 5 bases at V and 3 bases at J, with 11 bases between the two ends. This CDR3 spans 13 amino acids. Germline V gene lookup returns CDR1 LNHDA and CDR2 SQIVND (reference sequence). Here the CDR3 DNA reads TGTGCCAGTAGTCCACCGGGAAGCTACGAGCAGTACTTC. Translating gives CASSPPGSYEQYF.

J is TRBJ2-3 and V is TRBV4-3; TRBD1 might be the D (6 bases). The CDR3 is 15 amino acids. Germline V CDR1 and CDR2: LGHNA, YSLEER. V was clipped by 0 bases and J by 3 bases, with 10 bases between them. DNA of the CDR3: TGCGCCAGCAGCCAAGATGCGCAGGGGACAGATACGCAGTATTTT. Protein sequence: CASSQDAQGTDTQYF.